These 9 T cell receptor beta chains share one sample of origin, sequenced in a study of CD4 T cell repertoires in COVID-19. The repertoire was sequenced with immunoSEQ multiplex PCR; TCRdb's copy has only in-frame clones and lacks some. The table includes over 75,000 clones, around four fifths detected once. Sequences were derived from CD4+ T cells from peripheral blood, sampled after recovery from COVID-19. The source of these receptors is a human donor who had COVID-19.

CDR3 amino acids: CASGDYLNTGELFF. The CDR3, as DNA: TGTGCCAGCGGCGACTACCTTAACACCGGGGAGCTGTTTTTT. The J gene is TRBJ2-2, the V gene TRBV7-2; a possible D gene is TRBD2 (5 bases). This CDR3 has 14 residues. V lost 8 bases and J lost 2, with 12 bases in between. Germline V gene lookup returns CDR1 SGHTA and CDR2 FQGNSA.

The chain links TRBV7-2 to TRBJ2-7, with 7 bases fitting TRBD1. The length of the CDR3 is 14 residues. Germline V gene lookup returns CDR1 SGHTA and CDR2 FQGNSA. V was pared by 4 bases and J by 0 bases, with 3 bases of the junction left unmatched. CDR3: CASSSGTVSYEQYF. The CDR3 bases are TGTGCCAGCAGCTCCGGGACAGTCTCCTACGAGCAGTACTTC.

The chain recombines TRBV5-4 with TRBJ1-2; D not resolved. The V end lost 1 base, the J end lost 7 bases, and 11 bases lay between the germline ends. CDR3 length equals 13 residues. The V gene's germline CDR1 is SGHNT and CDR2 YYREEE (reference sequence). The CDR3 sequence is CASSLFGSGGYTF. The CDR3 nucleotides read TGTGCCAGCAGCTTGTTCGGGTCCGGTGGCTACACCTTC.

This sequence joins TRBV5-6 and TRBJ2-7; the match to TRBD1 covers 11 bases. The CDR3 spans 15 residues. Germline assignment: CDR1 SGHDT and CDR2 YYEEEE. With 1 base clipped from V and 6 bases from J, the junction kept 6 bases outside the gene matches. The CDR3 protein is CASSLRTGGRGEQYF. The CDR3, as DNA: TGTGCCAGCAGCTTGCGGACAGGGGGCCGGGGCGAGCAGTACTTC.

This rearrangement joins TRBV2 to TRBJ1-5; D not certain. The CDR3 runs 14 residues. V gave up 6 bases and J gave up 2 bases, with 11 bases separating them. Germline values: CDR1 SNHLY, CDR2 FYNNEI. The CDR3 DNA reads TGTGCCAGCAGGGACGGTAAGGGCAATCAGCCCCAGCATTTT. The encoded protein is CASRDGKGNQPQHF.

In DNA form, the CDR3 reads TGTGCCAGCAGCTTAAATAGCATCACAGATACGCAGTATTTT. Translating it yields CASSLNSITDTQYF. The J gene is TRBJ2-3, the V gene TRBV11-3; D is undetermined. V was pared by 2 bases and J by 2 bases, with 8 bases between. The CDR3 sequence is 14 residues long. Germline loops: CDR1 SGHNT, CDR2 YENEEA.

The rearrangement links TRBV6-1 to TRBJ2-1, with TRBD2 matching 10 bases. V lost 4 bases and J lost 10; bases outside the gene matches: 19. Germline CDR1 is MNHNS and CDR2 is SASEGT. The CDR3 extends over 18 amino acids. CDR3 in DNA: TGTGCCAGCAGTGCCCCCCCAGCGGGGGGGCCCGCGGACCGCGAGCAGTTCTTC. Its protein product is CASSAPPAGGPADREQFF.

The rearrangement uses TRBV19 and TRBJ1-2; D is unresolved. The length of the CDR3 is 14 residues. The V gene lost 5 bases and the J gene lost 4 bases, with 14 bases spanning the gap. Germline V CDR1 and CDR2: LNHDA, SQIVND (reference sequence). As DNA, the CDR3 is TGTGCCAGTAGTCTCTCGGCCTCTATCTATGGCTACACCTTC. Residues: CASSLSASIYGYTF.

This clone appeared a single time. The V call is TRBV11-3, the J call TRBJ2-7; 8 nucleotides line up with TRBD1. CDR3 size: 12 residues. Per the germline V gene, CDR1 is SGHNT and CDR2 is YENEEA. V was pared by 5 bases and J by 5 bases, with 2 bases of the junction left unmatched. For the CDR3, the DNA is TGTGCCAGCAGCAAGGACAGGGACGAGCAGTACTTC. This translates into CASSKDRDEQYF.